The T cell receptor beta chain under discussion was sequenced for a study of T cell responses to AZD1222 COVID-19 vaccine. The repertoire was sequenced with immunoSEQ multiplex PCR; TCRdb's copy has only in-frame clones and lacks some. The sample records tens of thousands of clones, more than 90% being singletons. The study's findings and limits: Donors skewed white British and female; clonal diversity was possibly underestimated. Targeting of unmutated variant regions was reportedly seen in nearly half of spike-specific TCRs.

Note on this clone: Its matching antigen is unknown.

The CDR3 length is 15 residues. Trimming removed 4 bases from V and 10 bases from J, with 21 bases in between. Germline CDR1 reads SGHKS; CDR2 reads YYEKEE (reference sequence). The input for sequencing was peripheral blood, taken on day 0 of AZD1222 vaccination. The chain uses TRBV5-5 and TRBJ2-1; no definite D call. This receptor was obtained from an adult in good health. The CDR3 DNA follows: TGTGCCAGCAGCCTGACCCCTATCAGAGCGACGGAGCAGTTCTTC. This translates into CASSLTPIRATEQFF.